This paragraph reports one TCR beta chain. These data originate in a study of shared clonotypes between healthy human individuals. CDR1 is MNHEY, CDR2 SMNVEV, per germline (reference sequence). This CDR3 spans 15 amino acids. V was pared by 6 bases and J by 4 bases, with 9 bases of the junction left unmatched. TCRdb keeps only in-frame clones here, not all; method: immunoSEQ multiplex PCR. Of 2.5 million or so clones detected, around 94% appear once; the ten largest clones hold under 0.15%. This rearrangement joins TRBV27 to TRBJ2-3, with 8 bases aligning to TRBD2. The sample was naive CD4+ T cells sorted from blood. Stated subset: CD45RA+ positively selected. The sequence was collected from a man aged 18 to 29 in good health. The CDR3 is CASSKPGLGADTQYF. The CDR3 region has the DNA TGTGCCAGCAGCAAACCGGGACTAGGGGCAGATACGCAGTATTTT.